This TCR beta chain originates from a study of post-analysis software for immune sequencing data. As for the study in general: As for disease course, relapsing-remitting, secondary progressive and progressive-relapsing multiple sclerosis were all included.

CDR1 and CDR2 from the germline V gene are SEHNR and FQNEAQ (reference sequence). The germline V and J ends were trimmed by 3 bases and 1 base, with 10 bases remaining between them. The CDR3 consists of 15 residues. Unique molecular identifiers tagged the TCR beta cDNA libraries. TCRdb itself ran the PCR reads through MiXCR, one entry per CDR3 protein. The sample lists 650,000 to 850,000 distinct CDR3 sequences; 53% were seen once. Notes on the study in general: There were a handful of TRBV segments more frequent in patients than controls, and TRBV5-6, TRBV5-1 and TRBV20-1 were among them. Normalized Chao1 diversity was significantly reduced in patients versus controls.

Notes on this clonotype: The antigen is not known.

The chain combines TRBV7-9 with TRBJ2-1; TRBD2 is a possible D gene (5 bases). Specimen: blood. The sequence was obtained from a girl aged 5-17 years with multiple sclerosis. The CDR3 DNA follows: TGTGCCAGCAGCTTCGTCGGGGATTCCTACAATGAGCAGTTCTTC. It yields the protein CASSFVGDSYNEQFF.